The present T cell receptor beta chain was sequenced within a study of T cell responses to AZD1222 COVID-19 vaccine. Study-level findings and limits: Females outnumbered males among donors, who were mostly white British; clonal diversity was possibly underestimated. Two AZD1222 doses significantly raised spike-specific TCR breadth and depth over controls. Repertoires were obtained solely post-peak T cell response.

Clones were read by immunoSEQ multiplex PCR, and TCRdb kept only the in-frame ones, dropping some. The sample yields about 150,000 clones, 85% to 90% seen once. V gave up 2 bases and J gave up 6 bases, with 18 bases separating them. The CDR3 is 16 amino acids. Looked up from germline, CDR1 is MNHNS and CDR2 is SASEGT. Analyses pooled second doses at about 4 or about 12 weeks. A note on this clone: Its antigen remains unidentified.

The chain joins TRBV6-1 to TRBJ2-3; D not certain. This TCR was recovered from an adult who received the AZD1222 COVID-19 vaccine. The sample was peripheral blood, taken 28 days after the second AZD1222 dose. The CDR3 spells CASSEIGISLRDTQYF. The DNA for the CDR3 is TGTGCCAGCAGTGAAATAGGGATCTCCTTACGGGATACGCAGTATTTT.